These 5 T cell receptor beta chains were sequenced from one sample in a study of cytomegalovirus exposure and HLA in healthy donors. In the PCR, 60 Vbeta and 13 Jbeta primers were used. The protocol was immunoSEQ multiplex PCR, while the TCRdb copy is restricted to in-frame clones and leaves out a portion. The repertoire holds 100,000 or so clones, with roughly three quarters as singletons. The specimen was PBMCs. These receptor sequences come from a male donor in good health and CMV-seropositive.

The chain recombines TRBV5-1 with TRBJ2-7, with 9 positions matching TRBD2. Germline V gives CDR1 SGHRS, CDR2 YFSETQ. The CDR3 contains 15 residues. The J segment lost 2 bases and the V segment lost 1 base, leaving 4 bases of the junction unmatched. The CDR3 coding sequence is TGCGCCAGCAGCTTGTTGTCTAGCGGGGCCTACGAGCAGTACTTC. It encodes CASSLLSSGAYEQYF.

This chain connects TRBV27 to TRBJ1-2; D not resolved. The CDR3 sequence is 17 residues long. The germline gives CDR1 MNHEY, CDR2 SMNVEV (reference sequence). Between the trimmed V and J ends, which lost 5 bases and 7 bases, there was a span of 26 bases. The CDR3 reads CASSSRSGTLASGGYTF. The CDR3 DNA reads TGTGCCAGCAGTAGTAGGTCAGGCACCCTGGCAAGTGGTGGCTACACCTTC.

The rearrangement uses TRBV29-1 and TRBJ2-7; TRBD2 agrees at 9 bases. Looked up from germline, CDR1 is SQVTM and CDR2 is ANQGSEA. V shed 1 base and J 3 bases; nucleotides not matched to a gene: 7. CDR3 length equals 15 residues. The CDR3 is CSVEGGTSIVYEQYF. In nucleotides, the CDR3 is TGCAGCGTTGAAGGAGGGACTAGCATAGTCTACGAGCAGTACTTC.

The chain links TRBV6-6 to TRBJ2-1, with no clear D. The CDR3 sequence is 15 residues long. V lost 5 bases, J lost 4 bases, and 15 bases lay in between. Germline CDR1 and CDR2: MNHNY and SVGAGI (reference sequence). Here the CDR3 DNA reads TGTGCCAGCAGTGCTAATTCCCCCCGTTACAATGAGCAGTTCTTC. Its protein is CASSANSPRYNEQFF.

The chain carries TRBV5-1 and TRBJ2-3, with 8 bases lining up with TRBD2. This CDR3 is built from 15 residues. From germline, CDR1 is SGHRS and CDR2 YFSETQ. Trimming at V came to 2 bases and at J to 4 bases, leaving 6 bases not matched to a gene. CDR3 loop: CASSFQRESADTQYF. The CDR3 nucleotides are TGCGCCAGCAGCTTCCAGCGGGAGTCTGCAGATACGCAGTATTTT.